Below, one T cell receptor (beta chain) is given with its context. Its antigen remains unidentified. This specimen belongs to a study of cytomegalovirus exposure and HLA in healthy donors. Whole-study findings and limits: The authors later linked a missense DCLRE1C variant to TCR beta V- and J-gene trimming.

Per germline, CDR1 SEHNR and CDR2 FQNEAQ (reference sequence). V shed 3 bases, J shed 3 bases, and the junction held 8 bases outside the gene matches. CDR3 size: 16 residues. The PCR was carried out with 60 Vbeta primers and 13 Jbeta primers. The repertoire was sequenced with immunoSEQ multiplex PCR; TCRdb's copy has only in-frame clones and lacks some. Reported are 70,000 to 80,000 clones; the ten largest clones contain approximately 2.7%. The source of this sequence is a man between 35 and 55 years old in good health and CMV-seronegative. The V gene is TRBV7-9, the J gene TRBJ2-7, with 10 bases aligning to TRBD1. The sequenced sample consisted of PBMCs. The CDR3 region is CASSFWSGQGYYEQYF. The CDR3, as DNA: TGTGCCAGCAGCTTCTGGTCGGGACAGGGGTACTACGAGCAGTACTTC.